The 28 T cell receptor beta chains below were found in one sample sequenced in a study of CD8 T cells in Susac syndrome. Random hexamers primed reverse transcription of about 0.5 to 1 ug RNA. TCRdb reprocessed the immunoSEQ multiplex PCR reads with MiXCR, giving one entry per CDR3 protein. This sample yields more than 250,000 distinct CDR3 sequences, of which under 95% are seen a single time; around 0.07% belongs to the top ten. Source material: CD4+ T cells from PBMCs. The receptors were gathered from a human donor with multiple sclerosis.

The DNA of the CDR3 is TGTGCCAGCAGCATACAGGGTACTAATGAAAAACTGTTTTTT. As protein: CASSIQGTNEKLFF. J is TRBJ1-4 and V is TRBV7-2, with D possibly TRBD1 on 6 matching bases. Germline lookup yields CDR1 SGHTA and CDR2 FQGNSA. V was cut by 5 bases and J by 2 bases, with 9 bases left in between. The CDR3 runs 14 residues.

The chain joins TRBV10-3 to TRBJ1-4, with D perhaps TRBD1 (5 bases). Trimming left V 8 bases short and J 10 bases short, with 17 bases between. CDR3 length: 13 amino acids. Per the germline V gene, CDR1 is ENHRY and CDR2 is SYGVKD. CDR3 in DNA: TGTGCCATCCGGGACGCAGGTTTTGGAAAACTGTTTTTT. Encoded protein: CAIRDAGFGKLFF.

The rearrangement links TRBV20-1 to TRBJ1-1; 9 bases line up with TRBD1. The germline V gene encodes CDR1 DFQATT and CDR2 SNEGSKA (reference sequence). V shed 3 bases, J shed 4 bases, and the junction held 12 bases outside the gene matches. The CDR3 covers 16 residues. The CDR3 loop is CSASPGDRGVGTEAFF. The CDR3 DNA reads as TGCAGTGCTAGCCCCGGTGACAGGGGGGTCGGCACTGAAGCTTTCTTT.

The V gene is TRBV5-1, the J gene TRBJ2-3; D possibly corresponds to TRBD2 (5 bases). Trimming removed 0 bases at V and 3 bases at J, with 8 bases between. The V gene's germline CDR1 is SGHRS and CDR2 YFSETQ. This CDR3 has 14 amino acids. The CDR3 bases are TGCGCCAGCAGCTTGGCCCGGGATACAGATACGCAGTATTTT. Amino acid sequence: CASSLARDTDTQYF.

A word on this clonotype: One end of the junction fails to match germline, which may point to a read error. V and J are TRBV30 and TRBJ1-2; D is perhaps TRBD1 (5 bases). The CDR3 runs 14 residues. Germline CDR1 and CDR2: GTSNPN and SVGIG (reference sequence). As DNA, the CDR3 is TGTGCCTGGAGTGCCTCAGGGAGGAACTATGGCCACACCTTC. Protein sequence: CAWSASGRNYGHTF.

This chain links TRBV7-2 with TRBJ1-1; D is unclear. Germline V gene lookup returns CDR1 SGHTA and CDR2 FQGNSA. V was shortened by 6 bases and J by 1 base, with 9 bases between the two germline ends. CDR3 length equals 13 residues. The chain's CDR3 is CASRIARNTEAFF. CDR3 DNA sequence: TGTGCCAGCAGAATAGCTAGGAACACTGAAGCTTTCTTT.

The gene calls are TRBV6-2 or TRBV6-3 and TRBJ1-1, with 8 positions matching TRBD1. Germline V gives CDR1 MNHEY, CDR2 SVGEGT. The junction had 13 bases not matched to a gene; V was cut back by 7 bases and J by 3 bases. The CDR3 consists of 16 residues. The CDR3 region is CASTDPPGTGYTEAFF. CDR3 DNA: TGTGCCAGCACAGACCCCCCCGGGACAGGTTACACTGAAGCTTTCTTT.

V and J are TRBV20-1 and TRBJ1-2, with 7 bases matching TRBD1. Germline lookup yields CDR1 DFQATT and CDR2 SNEGSKA (reference sequence). V shed 6 bases and J 2 bases; nucleotides not matched to a gene: 6. The CDR3 totals 13 residues. In DNA, the CDR3 is TGCAGTGCCAGGGACAGCGAAAACTATGGCTACACCTTC. Translation gives CSARDSENYGYTF.

Comments on this clonotype: The junction does not match germline at one end; this may be a read error. DNA of the CDR3: TGTGCTAGCAGCTTAGGCGGGACTAGCTCTGAGACCCAGTACTTC. Translated: CASSLGGTSSETQYF. V gene TRBV7-7 combines with J gene TRBJ2-5, with TRBD2 matching over 9 bases. The CDR3 consists of 15 residues. Germline assignment: CDR1 SSHAT and CDR2 FNYEAQ (reference sequence). Filled out from reference TRBV7-7 and TRBJ2-5, the complete variable domain reads GAGVSQSPRYKVTKRGQDVTLRCDPISSHATLYWYQQALGQGPEFLTYFNYEAQPDKSGLPSDRFSAERPEGSISTLTIQRTEQRDSAMYRCASSLGGTSSETQYFGPGTRLLVL.

The chain links TRBV7-9 to TRBJ1-4, with 7 bases matching TRBD1. The V and J ends lost 1 base and 8 bases, in that order; junction bases with no gene match: 4. Per germline, CDR1 SEHNR and CDR2 FQNEAQ (reference sequence). The CDR3 totals 14 residues. As DNA, the CDR3 is TGTGCCAGCAGCTTAGTAGGGGGCGCAGAAAAACTGTTTTTT. Translated: CASSLVGGAEKLFF.

The rearrangement links TRBV12-5 to TRBJ2-3, with D perhaps matching TRBD1 (6 bases). Germline-derived CDR1 and CDR2 are LGHNT and FRNRAP. The germline V and J ends were trimmed by 6 bases and 3 bases, with 19 bases remaining between them. The CDR3 covers 16 residues. CDR3 protein: CASGSSQGRGTDTQYF. The DNA for the CDR3 is TGTGCTAGTGGGTCCTCCCAGGGGCGCGGAACAGATACGCAGTATTTT. Full variable domain (rest looked up from reference TRBV12-5 and TRBJ2-3): DARVTQTPRHKVTEMGQEVTMRCQPILGHNTVFWYRQTMMQGLELLAYFRNRAPLDDSGMPKDRFSAEMPDATLATLKIQPSEPRDSAVYFCASGSSQGRGTDTQYFGPGTRLTVL.

V and J are TRBV5-5 and TRBJ2-7; D is perhaps TRBD2 (6 bases). Germline CDR1 is SGHKS and CDR2 is YYEKEE (reference sequence). V was clipped by 0 bases and J by 1 base, with 20 bases between them. The CDR3 runs to 18 residues. This chain's CDR3 is CASSLGVAVGGLSYEQYF. As DNA, the CDR3 is TGTGCCAGCAGCTTGGGGGTCGCTGTGGGGGGTCTTTCCTACGAGCAGTACTTC. The full variable domain, completed using reference TRBV5-5 and TRBJ2-7, is DAGVTQSPTHLIKTRGQQVTLRCSPISGHKSVSWYQQVLGQGPQFIFQYYEKEERGRGNFPDRFSARQFPNYSSELNVNALLLGDSALYLCASSLGVAVGGLSYEQYFGPGTRLTVT.

The rearrangement joins TRBV7-2 to TRBJ2-2; no reliable D call. V gave up 4 bases and J gave up 0 bases, with 12 bases separating them. CDR3 length equals 16 residues. Germline assignment: CDR1 SGHTA and CDR2 FQGNSA. CDR3 in amino acids: CASSSYSRANTGELFF. The CDR3, as DNA: TGTGCCAGCAGCTCTTACAGCCGCGCGAACACCGGGGAGCTGTTTTTT.

The chain couples TRBV29-1 to TRBJ1-1; D is unresolved. V was shortened by 6 bases and J by 5 bases, with 19 bases between the two germline ends. This CDR3 is built from 14 residues. CDR1 and CDR2 from the germline V gene are SQVTM and ANQGSEA. The CDR3 DNA is TGCAGCGTCGCTACCGGGCCCCAGAGGACTGAAGCTTTCTTT. Translation gives CSVATGPQRTEAFF.

The chain links TRBV4-2 to TRBJ2-1; no clear D gene. The CDR3 is made up of 14 amino acids. Germline CDR1 and CDR2: LGHNA and YNFKEQ. Trimming removed 1 base from V and 8 bases from J, with 12 bases in between. In DNA, the CDR3 is TGTGCCAGCAGCCAAGGGGCCCCTTACGATGAGCAGTTCTTC. It specifies CASSQGAPYDEQFF.

The V gene is TRBV6-5, the J gene TRBJ1-2; D is perhaps TRBD1 (5 bases). The germline V gene encodes CDR1 MNHEY and CDR2 SVGAGI. Between the trimmed V and J ends, which lost 0 bases and 4 bases, there was a span of 15 bases. The CDR3 has 16 residues. CDR3 loop: CASSYSTRGYGYGYTF. The CDR3, as DNA: TGTGCCAGCAGTTACTCGACGCGGGGGTATGGCTATGGCTACACCTTC.

V usage is TRBV20-1 and J usage is TRBJ1-2, with D perhaps TRBD1 (6 bases). The germline CDR1 and CDR2 sequences are DFQATT and SNEGSKA (reference sequence). V lost 8 bases and J lost 7, with 23 bases in between. This CDR3 contains 14 residues. This CDR3 is CSQRPDSPGGGYTF. As DNA, the CDR3 is TGCAGTCAGAGACCGGACAGCCCGGGAGGTGGCTACACCTTC.

The chain employs TRBV2 and TRBJ1-1; D might be TRBD1 (5 bases). This CDR3 has 12 amino acids. V dropped 10 bases and J dropped 7 bases, with 16 bases sitting between them. Germline CDR1 is SNHLY and CDR2 is FYNNEI. The CDR3, as DNA: TGTGCCACCCCCCACAGGATCGGTGAAGCTTTCTTT. Amino acids: CATPHRIGEAFF.

The chain employs TRBV12-3 or TRBV12-4 and TRBJ2-1; tentatively, D is TRBD1 (6 bases). The germline V and J ends were trimmed by 6 bases and 2 bases, with 17 bases remaining between them. This CDR3 has 16 amino acids. CDR3 coding DNA: TGTGCCAGCAGGGGGGTAGGGGGTAGGGCCTACAATGAGCAGTTCTTC. As protein: CASRGVGGRAYNEQFF.

This clonotype was counted between two and nine times. CDR3 coding DNA: TGTGCCAGCAGCCGGGGATTAGGTACCGGGGAGCTGTTTTTT. Encoded protein: CASSRGLGTGELFF. The rearrangement joins TRBV7-3 to TRBJ2-2, with TRBD2 as a possible D gene (5 bases). V was cut by 5 bases and J by 5 bases, with 12 bases left in between. The CDR3 has 14 residues. Germline CDR1 SGHTA, CDR2 FQGTGA.

The rearrangement uses TRBV9 and TRBJ2-5; 7 bases fit TRBD1. With V trimmed by 1 base and J by 2 bases, 11 bases remained unmatched. The germline gives CDR1 SGDLS, CDR2 YYNGEE. This CDR3 comprises 17 residues. The CDR3 loop is CASSVQGQPSSQETQYF. The DNA for the CDR3 is TGTGCCAGCAGCGTACAGGGACAGCCCTCATCTCAAGAGACCCAGTACTTC.

The count of this clonotype is one. J is TRBJ2-3 and V is TRBV5-1, with 10 bases fitting TRBD1. Germline CDR1 SGHRS, CDR2 YFSETQ. CDR3 length: 17 residues. J was trimmed by 4 bases and V by 0 bases; bases with no gene match: 8. The CDR3 nucleotides read TGCGCCAGCAGCTTGGAACCCGGGACAGGGGCCGCAGATACGCAGTATTTT. It yields the protein CASSLEPGTGAADTQYF.

This clonotype appeared a single time. V usage is TRBV20-1 and J usage is TRBJ2-5; 7 bases match TRBD1. The junction had 3 bases not matched to a gene; V was cut back by 1 base and J by 1 base. This CDR3 has 14 amino acids. CDR1 and CDR2 (germline): DFQATT, SNEGSKA (reference sequence). CDR3 DNA: TGCAGTGCTAGAGGAGGACAGGCCCAAGAGACCCAGTACTTC. Amino acid sequence: CSARGGQAQETQYF.

The chain couples TRBV2 to TRBJ1-4; 7 bases fit TRBD1. Germline assignment: CDR1 SNHLY and CDR2 FYNNEI. The CDR3 totals 15 residues. V gave up 4 bases and J gave up 5 bases; unmatched junction bases: 7. CDR3 DNA sequence: TGTGCCAGCAGTGCCGCGGGACAGAAAAATGAAAAACTGTTTTTT. Residues: CASSAAGQKNEKLFF.

The chain couples TRBV10-3 to TRBJ1-6; 7 nucleotides agree with TRBD1. The CDR3 spans 11 residues. V was pared by 10 bases and J by 8 bases, with 2 bases of the junction left unmatched. In germline, CDR1 is ENHRY, CDR2 SYGVKD. CDR3 amino acids: CATQGDSPLHF. The CDR3 bases are TGTGCCACGCAGGGGGATTCACCCCTCCACTTT.

This chain uses TRBV4-1 with TRBJ1-5, with a tentative D call TRBD1 (5 bases). Per germline, CDR1 MGHRA and CDR2 YSYEKL. The CDR3 loop spans 17 amino acids. Trimming pared 1 base from V and 0 bases from J, leaving 13 bases between. The CDR3 coding sequence is TGCGCCAGCAGCCAAGCTCCCGGGGGTAATAGCAATCAGCCCCAGCATTTT. Its translation: CASSQAPGGNSNQPQHF.

The CDR3 is CASSLFTVADSPLHF. CDR3 DNA sequence: TGTGCCAGCAGCTTATTTACAGTAGCGGATTCACCCCTCCACTTT. The chain has TRBV7-9 and TRBJ1-6, with unresolved D. CDR1 and CDR2 (germline): SEHNR, FQNEAQ (reference sequence). This CDR3 region has 15 residues. V was cut by 2 bases and J by 8 bases, with 13 bases left in between. Combining the CDR3 with reference TRBV7-9 and TRBJ1-6 gives the whole variable domain DTGVSQNPRHKITKRGQNVTFRCDPISEHNRLYWYRQTLGQGPEFLTYFQNEAQLEKSRLLSDRFSAERPKGSFSTLEIQRTEQGDSAMYLCASSLFTVADSPLHFGNGTRLTVT.

V usage is TRBV5-1 and J usage is TRBJ2-1; 7 nucleotides agree with TRBD1. V lost 3 bases, J lost 4 bases, and 4 bases stayed unmatched. The germline V gene has CDR1 SGHRS and CDR2 YFSETQ. There are 14 residues in the CDR3. The CDR3 region has the DNA TGCGCCAGCAGCTCCGGGACAGTGTACAATGAGCAGTTCTTC. It specifies CASSSGTVYNEQFF.